This T cell receptor (beta chain) was profiled in a study of T cells in tuberculosis. Looking at the study overall: CD1B tetramers identified T cells specific for mycobacterial lipid GMM. A South African cohort included IGRA-negative adolescents, latently infected IGRA-positive adolescents and adults with active tuberculosis.

Adolescents were screened for latent TB by skin test and IGRA. About this clone itself: The antigen is not known.

Some clones are missing from TCRdb's copy, which holds only in-frame ones; the method was immunoSEQ multiplex PCR. The table lists some 25,000 clones, 95% to 96% of them singletons. Germline CDR1 and CDR2: MNHEY and SVGAGI. The CDR3 totals 15 residues. Trimming removed 2 bases from V and 8 bases from J; junction bases left unmatched: 6. Study observations and caveats: Active tuberculosis patients had shorter CDR3-alpha; the beta difference was nonsignificant.

This chain joins TRBV6-5 and TRBJ1-2, with TRBD1 matching over 12 bases. The sequenced sample consisted of PBMCs. This TCR came from a donor aged 5 to 30 with latent tuberculosis or without tuberculosis infection. As DNA, the CDR3 is TGTGCCAGCAGTTACCGGGGACAGGGGGCTAAGGGCTACACCTTC. It yields the protein CASSYRGQGAKGYTF.